What follows are 2 T cell receptor beta chains derived from one specimen sequenced in a study of blood T cell repertoires in COVID-19. Sequencing used immunoSEQ multiplex PCR; TCRdb keeps in-frame clones, though not all of them. The table lists more than 85,000 clones, just under 90% of them singletons. The sequenced material came from peripheral blood. These receptors were obtained from a human donor in a cohort sampled during active COVID-19.

The chain joins TRBV28 to TRBJ2-7; TRBD1 aligns across 8 bases. After removal of 8 bases from V and 2 bases from J, the junction contained 5 bases not matched to a gene. CDR1 and CDR2 (germline): MDHEN, SYDVKM. There are 13 residues in the CDR3. The DNA of the CDR3 is TGTGCCAGCCGGAGGGACAGGACCTACGAGCAGTACTTC. Protein sequence: CASRRDRTYEQYF.

The rearrangement links TRBV7-3 to TRBJ2-1; 9 bases are a match to TRBD2. Trimming removed 3 bases from V and 6 bases from J; junction bases left unmatched: 6. The CDR3 has 15 residues. Germline V lookup: CDR1 SGHTA, CDR2 FQGTGA. CDR3 amino acids: CASSLAGGALNEQFF. In DNA, the CDR3 is TGTGCCAGCAGCTTGGCGGGAGGGGCGCTCAATGAGCAGTTCTTC.